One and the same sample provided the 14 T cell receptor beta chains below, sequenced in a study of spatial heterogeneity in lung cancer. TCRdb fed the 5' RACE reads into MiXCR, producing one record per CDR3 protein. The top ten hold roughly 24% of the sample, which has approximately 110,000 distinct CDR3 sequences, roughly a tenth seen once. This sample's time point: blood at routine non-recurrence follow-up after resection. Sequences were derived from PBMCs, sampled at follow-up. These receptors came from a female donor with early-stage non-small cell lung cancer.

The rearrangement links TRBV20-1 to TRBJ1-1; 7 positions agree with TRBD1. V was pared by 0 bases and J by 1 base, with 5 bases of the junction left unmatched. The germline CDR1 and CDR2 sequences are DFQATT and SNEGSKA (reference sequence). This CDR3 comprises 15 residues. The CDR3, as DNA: TGCAGTGCTAGAGATTCAGGGGGGTCGAACACTGAAGCTTTCTTT. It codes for CSARDSGGSNTEAFF.

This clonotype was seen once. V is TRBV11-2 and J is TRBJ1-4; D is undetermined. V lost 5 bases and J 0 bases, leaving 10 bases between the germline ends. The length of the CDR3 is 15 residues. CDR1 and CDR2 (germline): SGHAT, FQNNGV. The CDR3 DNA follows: TGTGCCAGCAGCCCGTCTTTTGCAACTAATGAAAAACTGTTTTTT. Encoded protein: CASSPSFATNEKLFF.

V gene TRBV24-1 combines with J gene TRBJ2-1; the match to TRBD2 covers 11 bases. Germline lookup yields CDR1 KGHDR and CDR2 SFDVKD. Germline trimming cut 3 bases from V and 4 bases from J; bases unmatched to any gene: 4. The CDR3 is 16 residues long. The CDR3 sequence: CATSDRLAGPYNEQFF. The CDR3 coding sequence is TGTGCCACCAGTGATCGACTAGCGGGGCCGTACAATGAGCAGTTCTTC.

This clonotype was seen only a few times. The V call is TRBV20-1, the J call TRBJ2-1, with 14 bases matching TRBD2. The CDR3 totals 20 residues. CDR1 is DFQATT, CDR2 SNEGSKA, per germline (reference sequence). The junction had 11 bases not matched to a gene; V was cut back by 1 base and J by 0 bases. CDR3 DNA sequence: TGCAGTGCTAGAGCTGTACCAAGGACTAGCGGGAGGAGCTCCTACAATGAGCAGTTCTTC. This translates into CSARAVPRTSGRSSYNEQFF.

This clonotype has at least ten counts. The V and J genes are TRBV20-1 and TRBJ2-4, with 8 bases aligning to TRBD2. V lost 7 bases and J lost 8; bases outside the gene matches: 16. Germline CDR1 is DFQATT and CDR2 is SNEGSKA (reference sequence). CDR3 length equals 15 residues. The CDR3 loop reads CSVPTLRTSRDIQYF. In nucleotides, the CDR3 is TGCAGTGTTCCTACCCTACGGACTAGCCGGGACATTCAGTACTTC.

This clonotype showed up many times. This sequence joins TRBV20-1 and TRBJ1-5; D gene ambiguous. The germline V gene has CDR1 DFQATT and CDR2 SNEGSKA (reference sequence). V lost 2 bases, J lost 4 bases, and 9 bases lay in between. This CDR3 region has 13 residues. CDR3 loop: CSARFGPNQPQHF. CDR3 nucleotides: TGCAGTGCTAGATTTGGGCCAAATCAGCCCCAGCATTTT.

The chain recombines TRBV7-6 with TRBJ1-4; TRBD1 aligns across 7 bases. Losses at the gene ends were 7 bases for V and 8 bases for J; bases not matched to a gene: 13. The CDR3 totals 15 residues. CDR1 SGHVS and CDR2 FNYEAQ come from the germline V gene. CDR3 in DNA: TGTGCCAGCACCCTTACCCGACAGGGTGGAGAAAAACTGTTTTTT. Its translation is CASTLTRQGGEKLFF. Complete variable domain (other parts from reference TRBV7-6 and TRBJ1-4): GAGVSQSPRYKVTKRGQDVALRCDPISGHVSLYWYRQALGQGPEFLTYFNYEAQQDKSGLPNDRFSAERPEGSISTLTIQRTEQRDSAMYRCASTLTRQGGEKLFFGSGTQLSVL.

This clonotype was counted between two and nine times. CDR3 protein: CSVQGGGNQPQHF. The CDR3 coding sequence is TGCAGCGTACAGGGCGGTGGCAATCAGCCCCAGCATTTT. The genes are TRBV29-1 and TRBJ1-5; D is possibly TRBD1 (6 bases). Germline V CDR1 and CDR2: SQVTM, ANQGSEA. The V gene lost 6 bases and the J gene lost 2 bases, with 11 bases spanning the gap. This CDR3 comprises 13 residues.

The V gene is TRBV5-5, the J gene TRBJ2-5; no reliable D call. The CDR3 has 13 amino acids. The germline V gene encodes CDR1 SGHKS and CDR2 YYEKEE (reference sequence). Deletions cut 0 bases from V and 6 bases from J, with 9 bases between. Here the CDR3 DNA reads TGTGCCAGCAGCTTGGAGCCTACGAAGACCCAGTACTTC. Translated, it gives CASSLEPTKTQYF.

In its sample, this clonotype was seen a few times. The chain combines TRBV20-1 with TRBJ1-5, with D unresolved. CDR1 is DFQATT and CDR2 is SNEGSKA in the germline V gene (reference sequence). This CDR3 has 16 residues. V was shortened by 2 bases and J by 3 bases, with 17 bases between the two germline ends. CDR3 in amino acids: CSARSGGRSYNQPQHF. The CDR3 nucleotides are TGCAGTGCTAGATCAGGTGGGAGGTCCTACAATCAGCCCCAGCATTTT.

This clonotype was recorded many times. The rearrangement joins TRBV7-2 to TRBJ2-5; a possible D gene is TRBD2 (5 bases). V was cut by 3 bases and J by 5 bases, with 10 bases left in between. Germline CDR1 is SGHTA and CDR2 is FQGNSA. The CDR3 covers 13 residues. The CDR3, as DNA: TGTGCCAGCAGCTTTTTCGGGATTGAGACCCAGTACTTC. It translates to CASSFFGIETQYF.

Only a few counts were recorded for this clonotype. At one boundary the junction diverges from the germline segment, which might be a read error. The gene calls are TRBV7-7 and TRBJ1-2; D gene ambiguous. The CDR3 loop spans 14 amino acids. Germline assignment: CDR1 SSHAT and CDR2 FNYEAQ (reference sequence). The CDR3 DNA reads TGTGCTAGCAGCCTTTTTTCGGGTCGAGGAGGCTACACCTTC. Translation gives CASSLFSGRGGYTF.

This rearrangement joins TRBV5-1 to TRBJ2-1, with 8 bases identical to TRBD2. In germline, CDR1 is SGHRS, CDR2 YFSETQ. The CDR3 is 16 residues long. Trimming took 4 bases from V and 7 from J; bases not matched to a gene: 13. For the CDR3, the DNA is TGCGCCAGCAGCATGCGGACGGGAGGGGGATGGAATGAGCAGTTCTTC. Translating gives CASSMRTGGGWNEQFF.

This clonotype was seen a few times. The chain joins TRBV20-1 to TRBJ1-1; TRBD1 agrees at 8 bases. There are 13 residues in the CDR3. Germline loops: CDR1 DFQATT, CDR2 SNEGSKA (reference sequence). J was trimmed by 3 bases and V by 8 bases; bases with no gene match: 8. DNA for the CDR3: TGCAGTCCCCACGGGACAGGCTACACTGAAGCTTTCTTT. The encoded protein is CSPHGTGYTEAFF.